Reported below is one T cell receptor beta chain. The antigen remains unidentified. The sample is drawn from a study of cytomegalovirus exposure and HLA in healthy donors. Overall study context: The roughly 120 million unique TCR beta sequences, from about 190 million T cells, were found by an earlier analysis. Study-level findings and limits: Immune exposure was documented only through CMV serostatus.

The CDR3 totals 11 residues. The V end lost 3 bases, the J end lost 14 bases, and 16 bases lay between the germline ends. Per germline, CDR1 SQVTM and CDR2 ANQGSEA. Primers included in the PCR were 60 Vbeta and 13 Jbeta primers. The protocol was immunoSEQ multiplex PCR, while the TCRdb copy is restricted to in-frame clones and leaves out a portion. This listing includes tens of thousands of clones. Sequenced input: PBMCs. This clonotype was sampled from a male donor in good health and CMV-seronegative. This chain uses TRBV29-1 with TRBJ1-2, with TRBD1 as a possible D gene (5 bases). In DNA form, the CDR3 reads TGCAGCGTTGATGGTTCGGGACTGCCGACCTTC. Its protein is CSVDGSGLPTF. The whole variable domain, filled in from reference TRBV29-1 and TRBJ1-2, reads SAVISQKPSRDICQRGTSLTIQCQVDSQVTMMFWYRQQPGQSLTLIATANQGSEATYESGFVIDKFPISRPNLTFSTLTVSNMSPEDSSIYLCSVDGSGLPTFGSGTRLTVV.